This T cell receptor beta chain derives from a study of T cell responses to AZD1222 COVID-19 vaccine. Study-level findings and limits: At baseline, just a handful of AZD1222 recipients tested seropositive. Donors, mostly white British, included more females; clonal diversity was possibly underestimated.

The CDR3 runs 15 residues. The V gene lost 0 bases and the J gene lost 1 base, with 10 bases spanning the gap. Per the germline V gene, CDR1 is SGHNT and CDR2 is YYREEE (reference sequence). TCRdb keeps only in-frame clones here, not all; method: immunoSEQ multiplex PCR. The profile shows approximately 89,000 clones, about 88% of them singletons. Concerning this clone: What it binds is unknown.

The chain carries TRBV5-4 and TRBJ1-1; D not certain. Specimen: peripheral blood, collected on day 0 of AZD1222 vaccination. The TCR originated in an adult in good health. The CDR3 here is CASSLDSNRNTEAFF. The CDR3, as DNA: TGTGCCAGCAGCTTGGACTCCAACAGGAACACTGAAGCTTTCTTT.